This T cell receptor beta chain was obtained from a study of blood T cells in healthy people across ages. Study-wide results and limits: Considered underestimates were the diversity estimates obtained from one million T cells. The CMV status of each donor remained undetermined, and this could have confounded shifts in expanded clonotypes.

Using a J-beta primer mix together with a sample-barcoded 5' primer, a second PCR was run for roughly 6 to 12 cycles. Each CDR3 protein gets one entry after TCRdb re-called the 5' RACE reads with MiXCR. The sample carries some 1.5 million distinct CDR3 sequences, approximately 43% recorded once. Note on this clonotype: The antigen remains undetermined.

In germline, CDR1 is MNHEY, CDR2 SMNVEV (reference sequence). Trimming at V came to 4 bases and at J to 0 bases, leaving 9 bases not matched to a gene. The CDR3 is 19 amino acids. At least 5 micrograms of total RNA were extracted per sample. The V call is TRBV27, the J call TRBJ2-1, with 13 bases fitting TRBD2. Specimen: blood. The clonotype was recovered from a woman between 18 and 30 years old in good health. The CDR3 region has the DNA TGTGCCAGCAGTTCCTCCGGGACTAGCGGGGCGAGCTCCTACAATGAGCAGTTCTTC. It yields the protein CASSSSGTSGASSYNEQFF.